This T cell receptor (beta chain) was obtained from a study of control samples from healthy donors and cancer patients. The CDR3 is made up of 13 amino acids. The germline gives CDR1 LGHDT, CDR2 YNNKEL (reference sequence). The V end lost 6 bases, the J end lost 0 bases, and 6 bases lay between the germline ends. Generated by immunoSEQ multiplex PCR, the TCRdb table keeps only in-frame clones and is missing some. In total, the table holds about 200,000 clones. The TCR was taken from a woman aged 25 to 39 in good health. The V call is TRBV3-1 (or the pseudogene TRBV3-2), the J call TRBJ1-3; D perhaps matches TRBD1 (6 bases). Source material: blood. The CDR3 protein is CASRQGSGNTIYF. For the CDR3, the DNA is TGTGCCAGCAGACAGGGCTCTGGAAACACCATATATTTT.